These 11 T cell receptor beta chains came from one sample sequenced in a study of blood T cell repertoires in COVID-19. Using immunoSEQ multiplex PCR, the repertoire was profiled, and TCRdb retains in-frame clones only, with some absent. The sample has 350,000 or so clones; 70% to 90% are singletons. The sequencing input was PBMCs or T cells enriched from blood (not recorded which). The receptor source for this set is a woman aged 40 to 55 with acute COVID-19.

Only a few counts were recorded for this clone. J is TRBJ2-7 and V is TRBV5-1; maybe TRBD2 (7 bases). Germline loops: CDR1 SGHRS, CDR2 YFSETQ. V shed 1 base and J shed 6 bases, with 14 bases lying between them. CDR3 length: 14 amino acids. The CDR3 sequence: CASSLSRAGAEQYF. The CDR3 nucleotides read TGCGCCAGCAGCTTGTCTCGGGCGGGGGCCGAGCAGTACTTC.

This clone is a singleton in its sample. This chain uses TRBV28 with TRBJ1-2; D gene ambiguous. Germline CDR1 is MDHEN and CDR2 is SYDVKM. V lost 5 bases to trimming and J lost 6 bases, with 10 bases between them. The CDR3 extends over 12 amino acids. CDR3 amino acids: CASSPSLNGYTF. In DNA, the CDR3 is TGTGCCAGCAGTCCCTCTTTAAATGGCTACACCTTC.

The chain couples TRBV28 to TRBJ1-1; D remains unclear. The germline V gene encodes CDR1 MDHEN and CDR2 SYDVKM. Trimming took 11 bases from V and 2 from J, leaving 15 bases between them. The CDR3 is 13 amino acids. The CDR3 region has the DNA TGTGCCGTCTTCCACAGCCCTAACACTGAAGCTTTCTTT. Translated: CAVFHSPNTEAFF.

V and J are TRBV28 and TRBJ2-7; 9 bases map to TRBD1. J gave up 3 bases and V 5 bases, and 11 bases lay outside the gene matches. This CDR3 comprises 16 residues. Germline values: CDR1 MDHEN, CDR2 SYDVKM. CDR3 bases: TGTGCCAGCAGTCCCCAGACGGGACAGGGCATCTACGAGCAGTACTTC. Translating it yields CASSPQTGQGIYEQYF. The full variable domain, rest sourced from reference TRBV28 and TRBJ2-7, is DVKVTQSSRYLVKRTGEKVFLECVQDMDHENMFWYRQDPGLGLRLIYFSYDVKMKEKGDIPEGYSVSREKKERFSLILESASTNQTSMYLCASSPQTGQGIYEQYFGPGTRLTVT.

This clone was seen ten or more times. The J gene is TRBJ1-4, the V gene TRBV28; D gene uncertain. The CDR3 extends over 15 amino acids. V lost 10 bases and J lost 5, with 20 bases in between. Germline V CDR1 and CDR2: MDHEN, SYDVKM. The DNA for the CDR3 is TGTGCCACCCTGCGTAACCCAGGCTCAAATGAAAAACTGTTTTTT. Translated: CATLRNPGSNEKLFF. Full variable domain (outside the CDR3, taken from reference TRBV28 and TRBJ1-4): DVKVTQSSRYLVKRTGEKVFLECVQDMDHENMFWYRQDPGLGLRLIYFSYDVKMKEKGDIPEGYSVSREKKERFSLILESASTNQTSMYLCATLRNPGSNEKLFFGSGTQLSVL.

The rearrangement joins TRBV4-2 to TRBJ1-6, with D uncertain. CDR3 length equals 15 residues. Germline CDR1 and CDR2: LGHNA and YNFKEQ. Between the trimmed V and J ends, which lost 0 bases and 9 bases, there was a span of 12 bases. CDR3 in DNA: TGTGCCAGCAGCCAAGATCGGTTCGAGAGTTCACCCCTCCACTTT. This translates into CASSQDRFESSPLHF.

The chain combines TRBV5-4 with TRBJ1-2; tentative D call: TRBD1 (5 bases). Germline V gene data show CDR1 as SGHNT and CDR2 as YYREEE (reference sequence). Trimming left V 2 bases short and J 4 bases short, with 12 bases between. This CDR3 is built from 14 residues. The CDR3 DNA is TGTGCCAGCAGCTTAAATACAGGCACCTATGGCTACACCTTC. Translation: CASSLNTGTYGYTF.

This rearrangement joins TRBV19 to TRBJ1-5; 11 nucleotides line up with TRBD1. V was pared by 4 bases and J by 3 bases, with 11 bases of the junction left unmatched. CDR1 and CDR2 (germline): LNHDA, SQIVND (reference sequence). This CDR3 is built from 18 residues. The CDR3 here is CASSKLAGQGGINQPQHF. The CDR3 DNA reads TGTGCCAGTAGTAAACTAGCGGGACAGGGGGGCATCAATCAGCCCCAGCATTTT.

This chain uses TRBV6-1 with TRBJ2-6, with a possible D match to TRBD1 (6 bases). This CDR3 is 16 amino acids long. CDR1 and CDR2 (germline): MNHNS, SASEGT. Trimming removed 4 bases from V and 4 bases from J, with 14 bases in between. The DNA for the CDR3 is TGTGCCAGCAGTGTAACAGGGTTTTCCGGGGCCAACGTCCTGACTTTC. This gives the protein CASSVTGFSGANVLTF.

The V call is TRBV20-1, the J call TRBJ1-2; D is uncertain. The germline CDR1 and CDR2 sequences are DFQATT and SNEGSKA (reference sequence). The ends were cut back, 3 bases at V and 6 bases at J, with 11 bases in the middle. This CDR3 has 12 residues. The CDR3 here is CSASSGVDGYTF. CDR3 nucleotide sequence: TGCAGTGCTAGTTCCGGGGTTGATGGCTACACCTTC.

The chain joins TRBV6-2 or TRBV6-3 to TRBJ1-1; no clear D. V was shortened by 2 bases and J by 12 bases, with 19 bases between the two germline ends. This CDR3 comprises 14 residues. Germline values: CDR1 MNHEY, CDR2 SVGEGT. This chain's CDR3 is CASSYLMTQTITFF. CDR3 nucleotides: TGTGCCAGCAGTTACCTGATGACACAGACGATAACTTTCTTT.